This T cell receptor (beta chain) emerged from a study of radiotherapy plus CTLA-4 blockade in lung cancer. Study details: An objective response was seen in 18% of patients, and disease control in around 31%.

Assay used: immunoSEQ multiplex PCR; TCRdb lists only in-frame clones, some missing. This table holds some 80,000 clones, over 70% found once. Focal radiation plus CTLA-4 blockade with ipilimumab was administered to patients who had chemo-refractory metastatic non-small-cell lung cancer. CDR1 LNHDA and CDR2 SQIVND come from the germline V gene (reference sequence). The CDR3 totals 14 residues. V lost 5 bases, J lost 8 bases, and 9 bases stayed unmatched. The TCR was taken from a human donor with non-small cell lung cancer whose response to radiotherapy plus ipilimumab could not be evaluated. Some clones in this sample may be carry-over from other donors' samples. The input for sequencing was peripheral blood, taken from a patient treated with radiotherapy plus ipilimumab. The chain links TRBV19 to TRBJ1-2, with 9 bases that match TRBD1. The CDR3 nucleotides are TGTGCCAGTAGTTCAACAGGGGGCGCGGGGGGCTACACCTTC. Translating gives CASSSTGGAGGYTF.